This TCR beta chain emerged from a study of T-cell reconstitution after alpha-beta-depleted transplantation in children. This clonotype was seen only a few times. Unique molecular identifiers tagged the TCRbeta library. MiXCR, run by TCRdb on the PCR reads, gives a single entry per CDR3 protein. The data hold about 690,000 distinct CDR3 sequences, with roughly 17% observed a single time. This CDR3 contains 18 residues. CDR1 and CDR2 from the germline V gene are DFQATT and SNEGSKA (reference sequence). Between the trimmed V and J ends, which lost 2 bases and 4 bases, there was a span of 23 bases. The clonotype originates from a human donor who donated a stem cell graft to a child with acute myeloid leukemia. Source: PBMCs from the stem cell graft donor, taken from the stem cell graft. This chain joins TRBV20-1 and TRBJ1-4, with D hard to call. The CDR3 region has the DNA TGCAGTGCTAGAAGAGTAGGGTTTAGGACGGACCTTAATGAAAAACTGTTTTTT. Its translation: CSARRVGFRTDLNEKLFF.